The rows below give T cell receptor beta chains drawn from one sample of a study of shared clonotypes between healthy human individuals. TCRdb's table, derived via immunoSEQ multiplex PCR, lists solely in-frame clones and lacks some. The data show some 2.4 million clones, with roughly 93% seen just once and more than 0.35% held by the top ten. The specimen sequenced was naive CD4+ T cells from PBMCs. The receptor source for this set is a man aged 18 to 30 in good health. Some clones in this sample may be carry-over from other donors' samples. CDR3s include the opening cysteine and the closing phenylalanine or tryptophan. A D gene is named only where the DNA matches it firmly. Size values are once, few and many counts, or a class for expanded clones, and some rows have none.

d_call,v_call,j_call,clone_size,cdr3_nt,cdr3_aa
NA,TRBV19,TRBJ2-2,NA,TGTGCCAGTTTAAAACAGGGTGGCACCGGGGAGCTGTTTTTT,CASLKQGGTGELFF
NA,TRBV15,TRBJ1-5,NA,TGTGCCACCAGCTTAGGGAGTCGGGCCCAGCATTTT,CATSLGSRAQHF
NA,TRBV10-2,TRBJ1-5,NA,TGCGCCAGCAGTGAGTCGCGACAGCCCCAGCATTTT,CASSESRQPQHF
NA,TRBV2,TRBJ1-2,NA,TGTGCCAGCAGTGGAGCCTCATGGGGCTACACCTTC,CASSGASWGYTF
TRBD1,TRBV7-8,TRBJ1-6,NA,TGTGCCAGCAGCTCGAGACAGGGGGTGATTACCCTCCACTTT,CASSSRQGVITLHF
NA,TRBV7-2,TRBJ2-1,NA,TGTGCCAGCAGCTTAGGATGGGACTCTAACTACAATGAGCAGTTCTTC,CASSLGWDSNYNEQFF
TRBD1,TRBV19,TRBJ1-4,NA,TGTGCCAACGAAGCAACAGGGGGGGATGAAAAACTGTTTTTT,CANEATGGDEKLFF
TRBD2,TRBV29-1,TRBJ2-1,once,TGCAGCGTTGAACTTCCCCTAGCGGGAGGCGAGGGCTCCTACAATGAGCAGTTCTTC,CSVELPLAGGEGSYNEQFF
TRBD1,TRBV7-9,TRBJ1-2,NA,TGTGCCAGCAGCCGATCCGGGACAGCGTACTATGGCTACACCTTC,CASSRSGTAYYGYTF
TRBD1,TRBV2,TRBJ2-7,NA,TGTGCCAGAGGGACAGATTCCTACGAGCAGTACTTC,CARGTDSYEQYF
NA,TRBV28,TRBJ1-2,NA,TGTGCCAGCAGTGTATTTAGGGGTTGGAACTATGGCTACACCTTC,CASSVFRGWNYGYTF
TRBD2,TRBV30,TRBJ2-3,NA,TGTGCCTGGAGTAGTTCTAGCGGGGGCGATACGCAGTATTTT,CAWSSSSGGDTQYF
TRBD2,TRBV28,TRBJ2-2,NA,TGTGCCAGCAGTTTTATGCTAGCGGGAGGGTCCGGGGAGCTGTTTTTT,CASSFMLAGGSGELFF
NA,TRBV5-8,TRBJ2-7,NA,TGTGCCAGCAGCTTATCGGGCAGGGGAGGGCATGAGCAGTACTTC,CASSLSGRGGHEQYF
NA,TRBV6-1,TRBJ2-7,NA,TGTGCCAGCAGTCGAGAGGGTTACGAGCAGTACTTC,CASSREGYEQYF
NA,TRBV11-1,TRBJ2-2,NA,TGTGCCAGCGGCTTAAGGCCGTGGGATACCGGGGAGCTGTTTTTT,CASGLRPWDTGELFF
NA,TRBV9,TRBJ1-1,few,TGTGCCAGCAGCGTAGCTCCGGCGCCGATGAACACTGAAGCTTTCTTT,CASSVAPAPMNTEAFF
TRBD1,TRBV28,TRBJ2-7,NA,TGTGCCAGCAGTTCCCCTCGACAGGGGGCCGAGCAGTACTTC,CASSSPRQGAEQYF
NA,TRBV27,TRBJ2-3,NA,TGTGCCAGCAGTTTAAATCCGGGGGCAGATACGCAGTATTTT,CASSLNPGADTQYF
TRBD2,TRBV9,TRBJ2-1,NA,TGTGCCAGCAGCGTAGTACCCCTCCCGGGAGGGTTAGCGAATGAGCAGTTCTTC,CASSVVPLPGGLANEQFF
NA,TRBV28,TRBJ1-5,NA,TGTGCCAGCAGTTTGATCGGGGGGCGACAGCCCCAGCATTTT,CASSLIGGRQPQHF
NA,TRBV15,TRBJ1-5,NA,TGTGCCACCAGCAGACCGGGACTTCAGCCCCAGCATTTT,CATSRPGLQPQHF
NA,TRBV4-2,TRBJ2-1,NA,TGTGCCAGCAGCCCCACCGATGCTTCAAGGCATGAGCAGTTCTTC,CASSPTDASRHEQFF
TRBD2,TRBV11-3,TRBJ2-5,NA,TGTGCCAGCAGCCGGCGGGCTAGCGGGCAAGAGACCCAGTACTTC,CASSRRASGQETQYF
NA,TRBV5-1,TRBJ1-6,NA,TGCGCCAGCAGCTTGGTGAGGGATTCACCCCTCCACTTT,CASSLVRDSPLHF
NA,TRBV5-1,TRBJ2-7,NA,TGCGCCAGCAGCTTGGCGGTTAGATCCTACGAGCAGTACTTC,CASSLAVRSYEQYF
NA,TRBV28,TRBJ1-1,NA,TGTGCCAGCAGTCCACCCCGTACAGGGAGCACTGAAGCTTTCTTT,CASSPPRTGSTEAFF
NA,TRBV4-1,TRBJ2-3,NA,TGCGCCAGCAGCCCTTTAGCAATGTTCCACCATAGCACAGATACGCAGTATTTT,CASSPLAMFHHSTDTQYF